These 23 T cell receptor beta chains share one sample of origin, sequenced in a study of T cells in Graves' hyperthyroidism and ophthalmopathy. Using RNA transcripts as the source, TCR beta CDR3 regions were amplified. Researchers ran a first-round RT-PCR on the TCR CDR3 using the HTBI primer set. TCRdb called the multiplex PCR reads again in MiXCR, with one record for every CDR3 protein. The data show 690,000 or so distinct CDR3 sequences, roughly 20% seen once. Sequencing input: blood. Receptors originate from a woman between 50 and 59 years old with Graves' hyperthyroidism that later progressed to Graves' ophthalmopathy.

A remark on this clonotype: This sequence may be a read error, since a much larger clone differs from it by one base. The rearrangement joins TRBV5-1 to TRBJ2-3; 8 nucleotides align to TRBD2. Germline loops: CDR1 SGHRS, CDR2 YFSETQ. The CDR3 spans 16 residues. As DNA, the CDR3 is TGCGCCGGCAGCCCGGGGGGGTCGATCAACACAGATACGCAGTATTTT. It translates to CAGSPGGSINTDTQYF.

About this clonotype itself: One junction end does not reproduce the germline sequence, and a read error may be involved. V usage is TRBV29-1 and J usage is TRBJ2-1, with D possibly being TRBD1 (5 bases). Germline V lookup: CDR1 SQVTM, CDR2 ANQGSEA. The CDR3 sequence is 15 residues long. For the CDR3, the DNA is TGCAGCGTTGAAGTATGGGGCAGCTCCTACAATGGGCAGTTCTTC. Its translation: CSVEVWGSSYNGQFF.

This clonotype was seen many times. This chain uses TRBV27 with TRBJ1-1; D remains unclear. Per germline, CDR1 MNHEY and CDR2 SMNVEV (reference sequence). With 6 bases removed from V and 1 base from J, the gap between germline ends came to 12 bases. This CDR3 region has 14 residues. This chain's CDR3 is CASSWSLGNTEAFF. Here the CDR3 DNA reads TGTGCCAGCAGCTGGAGTTTGGGGAACACTGAAGCTTTCTTT.

J is TRBJ1-2 and V is TRBV15; 7 bases map to TRBD1. V was clipped by 1 base and J by 3 bases; unmatched bases: 2. The germline gives CDR1 LNHNV, CDR2 YYDKDF (reference sequence). The length of the CDR3 is 14 residues. The CDR3 DNA reads TGTGCCACCAGCAGAGGACAGGGCTACTATGGCTACACCTTC. Its translation is CATSRGQGYYGYTF.

The chain is built from TRBV2 and TRBJ2-7; D is possibly TRBD1 or TRBD2 (5 bases each). The CDR3 consists of 13 residues. Germline V CDR1 and CDR2: SNHLY, FYNNEI. The germline V and J ends were trimmed by 7 bases and 2 bases, with 12 bases remaining between them. CDR3 DNA: TGTGCCAGCACGGGGCTGCCCCCCTACGAGCAGTACTTC. It is translated as CASTGLPPYEQYF.

Only a few counts were recorded for this clonotype. The chain is built from TRBV7-6 and TRBJ2-2, with D possibly TRBD1 on 6 matching bases. CDR3 length: 20 amino acids. In germline, CDR1 is SGHVS, CDR2 FNYEAQ. Deletions cut 5 bases from V and 0 bases from J, with 25 bases between. CDR3 region: CASSRPRTVDSPANTGELFF. The CDR3 DNA reads as TGTGCCAGCAGCCGTCCCCGGACAGTGGATTCCCCCGCGAACACCGGGGAGCTGTTTTTT.

The table lists this clonotype with many counts. V and J are TRBV12-3 or TRBV12-4 and TRBJ1-1; weak D call: TRBD1 (5 bases). This CDR3 spans 16 amino acids. V shed 2 bases and J shed 4 bases, with 17 bases lying between them. The CDR3 coding sequence is TGTGCCAGCAGTTTATCGGGGGGAGGTGGGAGCACTGAAGCTTTCTTT. It translates to CASSLSGGGGSTEAFF.

This clonotype has at least ten counts. The chain has TRBV12-3 or TRBV12-4 and TRBJ2-5; D is unclear. Between the trimmed V and J ends, which lost 2 bases and 2 bases, there was a span of 15 bases. The CDR3 extends over 16 amino acids. The CDR3 bases are TGTGCCAGCAGTTTATTTCTGGGTTCGGAACAAGAGACCCAGTACTTC. It codes for CASSLFLGSEQETQYF.

The V and J genes are TRBV25-1 and TRBJ2-5; 11 bases line up with TRBD2. Germline CDR1 MGHDK, CDR2 SYGVNS. The CDR3 is 15 amino acids. V lost 6 bases and J lost 2; bases outside the gene matches: 5. The CDR3 DNA is TGTGCCAGCAGACCTAGCGGGGGGATGCAAGAGACCCAGTACTTC. Its translation is CASRPSGGMQETQYF.

In its sample, this clonotype was seen many times. The rearrangement links TRBV27 to TRBJ2-1, with D maybe TRBD1 (5 bases). With 0 bases removed from V and 2 bases from J, the gap between germline ends came to 11 bases. Germline V gene data show CDR1 as MNHEY and CDR2 as SMNVEV (reference sequence). This CDR3 region has 16 residues. DNA for the CDR3: TGTGCCAGCAGTTTATCCCCCGACAGTACCTACAATGAGCAGTTCTTC. Its translation: CASSLSPDSTYNEQFF.

This clonotype was observed a handful of times. This chain connects TRBV20-1 to TRBJ1-2; D is possibly TRBD1 (5 bases). The V end was cut by 0 bases, the J end by 1 base, with 9 bases between. CDR1 is DFQATT and CDR2 is SNEGSKA in the germline V gene (reference sequence). The CDR3 sequence is 14 residues long. CDR3 sequence: CSARDPQDNYGYTF. CDR3 nucleotide sequence: TGCAGTGCTAGAGACCCACAGGATAACTATGGCTACACCTTC.

This clonotype was found many times. The chain recombines TRBV28 with TRBJ1-5, with no clear D. The germline CDR1 and CDR2 sequences are MDHEN and SYDVKM. The CDR3 consists of 15 residues. Trimming shortened V by 3 bases and J by 0 bases, and 9 bases separated the two germline ends. CDR3 nucleotide sequence: TGTGCCAGCAGTTTGGGGAAGGTTAGCAATCAGCCCCAGCATTTT. Protein sequence: CASSLGKVSNQPQHF.

This chain joins TRBV27 and TRBJ2-1; 7 bases line up with TRBD2. Germline loops: CDR1 MNHEY, CDR2 SMNVEV (reference sequence). The CDR3 contains 15 residues. The V segment lost 3 bases and the J segment 5 bases; nucleotides outside the gene matches: 7. The CDR3 loop reads CASSLAASGNNEQFF. In DNA, the CDR3 is TGTGCCAGCAGTTTGGCGGCTAGCGGAAACAATGAGCAGTTCTTC.

The sample holds a few counts of this clonotype. V gene TRBV7-8 combines with J gene TRBJ1-6, with a possible D match to TRBD1 (5 bases). This CDR3 contains 13 residues. V was cut by 3 bases and J by 8 bases, with 8 bases left in between. Germline CDR1 SGHVS, CDR2 FQNEAQ. CDR3 in amino acids: CASSLGVDSPLHF. Here the CDR3 DNA reads TGTGCCAGCAGCTTGGGGGTGGATTCACCCCTCCACTTT.

This rearrangement joins TRBV4-1 to TRBJ2-2; D is unresolved. V was cut by 0 bases and J by 7 bases, with 18 bases left in between. CDR1 and CDR2 (germline): MGHRA, YSYEKL. The CDR3 runs to 17 residues. The CDR3 DNA follows: TGCGCCAGCAGCCAAGAGAGGTATAGTCCCTTCATCGGGGAGCTGTTTTTT. This encodes CASSQERYSPFIGELFF.

A note on this clonotype: Just one base apart from a much larger clone, this may be a read error. The chain uses TRBV7-3 and TRBJ2-1, with TRBD2 identical over 7 bases. V trimming: 5 bases; J trimming: 6 bases; junction bases outside the gene matches: 13. The CDR3 contains 16 residues. Germline CDR1 is SGHTA and CDR2 is FQGTGA. The CDR3 region has the DNA TGTGCCAGCAGCACCGAAGCGGGGTGGGGGGGCAATGAGCAGTTCTTC. Protein: CASSTEAGWGGNEQFF.

This chain joins TRBV5-1 and TRBJ2-7; 8 nucleotides agree with TRBD1. Germline V gene data show CDR1 as SGHRS and CDR2 as YFSETQ. The CDR3 extends over 13 amino acids. Germline trimming cut 5 bases from V and 7 bases from J; bases unmatched to any gene: 8. The CDR3 spells CASRLGGDREQYF. In DNA, the CDR3 is TGCGCCAGCAGACTTGGAGGGGACAGGGAGCAGTACTTC.

This clonotype was counted at least ten times. The rearrangement joins TRBV6-1 to TRBJ2-3; D gene uncertain. Trimming shortened V by 0 bases and J by 1 base, and 14 bases separated the two germline ends. The CDR3 covers 17 residues. CDR1 is MNHNS, CDR2 SASEGT, per germline. CDR3 sequence (DNA): TGTGCCAGCAGTGAAGCCACCTTAATCATCGGCACAGATACGCAGTATTTT. Protein: CASSEATLIIGTDTQYF.

The chain recombines TRBV20-1 with TRBJ1-2; perhaps TRBD1 as D (5 bases). Trimming stripped 6 bases from V and 7 bases from J, with 21 bases between. Germline V gene data show CDR1 as DFQATT and CDR2 as SNEGSKA (reference sequence). This CDR3 has 14 residues. The CDR3 bases are TGCAGTGCCGTCCCGGGGCTGGTGTTGGTTGGCTACACCTTC. Translating it yields CSAVPGLVLVGYTF.

The rearrangement uses TRBV19 and TRBJ2-5; TRBD2 agrees at 14 bases. Per germline, CDR1 LNHDA and CDR2 SQIVND (reference sequence). With V trimmed by 7 bases and J by 0 bases, 4 bases remained unmatched. The CDR3 loop spans 16 amino acids. DNA of the CDR3: TGTGCCAGTACGGGGACTAGCGGGGGAAACCAAGAGACCCAGTACTTC. This sequence encodes CASTGTSGGNQETQYF.

In DNA, the CDR3 is TGCAGTGCTAGGGGAAACAATGAGCAGTTCTTC. Amino acid sequence: CSARGNNEQFF. J is TRBJ2-1 and V is TRBV20-1; D unresolved. The CDR3 is made up of 11 amino acids. V was shortened by 3 bases and J by 5 bases, with 5 bases between the two germline ends. The germline CDR1 and CDR2 sequences are DFQATT and SNEGSKA (reference sequence).

This clonotype was observed many times. This chain connects TRBV6-2 or TRBV6-3 to TRBJ2-1; 12 nucleotides agree with TRBD2. There are 17 residues in the CDR3. The germline V gene encodes CDR1 MNHEY and CDR2 SVGEGT. V trimming: 0 bases; J trimming: 7 bases; junction bases outside the gene matches: 7. The CDR3 DNA sequence: TGTGCCAGCAGTTACTCTTCGCTAGCGGGGGGGTGGAATGAGCAGTTCTTC. Residues: CASSYSSLAGGWNEQFF.

The rearrangement uses TRBV18 and TRBJ1-5, with 7 bases lining up with TRBD1. Looked up from germline, CDR1 is KGHSH and CDR2 is LQKENI. This CDR3 spans 16 amino acids. V lost 1 base, J lost 4 bases, and 7 bases stayed unmatched. The CDR3, as DNA: TGTGCCAGCTCACCACAAATTGGACAGGCGAATCAGCCCCAGCATTTT. Protein: CASSPQIGQANQPQHF.